Each of the 12 T cell receptor beta chains below was sequenced from the same sample in a study of blood T cell repertoires in COVID-19. Method: immunoSEQ multiplex PCR; TCRdb's copy keeps in-frame clones and lacks some. The table lists over 85,000 clones, 70% to 80% of them singletons, with 24% in the top ten. The specimen sequenced was peripheral blood. These TCRs come from a human donor in a cohort sampled during active COVID-19.

The CDR3, as DNA: TGTGCCAGCTCCGAGGGACAAGCTAACTATGGCTACACCTTC. Amino acids: CASSEGQANYGYTF. The chain joins TRBV18 to TRBJ1-2, with a possible D match to TRBD1 (6 bases). The CDR3 runs to 14 residues. Looked up from germline, CDR1 is KGHSH and CDR2 is LQKENI. The V end lost 6 bases, the J end lost 0 bases, and 11 bases lay between the germline ends.

J is TRBJ1-1 and V is TRBV6-5, with D perhaps TRBD1 (5 bases). CDR3 length: 16 amino acids. The germline V gene has CDR1 MNHEY and CDR2 SVGAGI. Deletions cut 0 bases from V and 0 bases from J, with 11 bases between. CDR3 sequence reads: CASSYSWARVNTEAFF. CDR3 DNA sequence: TGTGCCAGCAGTTACTCGTGGGCCAGGGTGAACACTGAAGCTTTCTTT.

The chain has TRBV7-2 and TRBJ2-1; possible D gene TRBD1, 7 bases. The V gene's germline CDR1 is SGHTA and CDR2 FQGNSA. This CDR3 spans 13 amino acids. V was trimmed by 6 bases and J by 8 bases, leaving 14 bases between them. The CDR3 is CASRAQGGHEQFF. DNA of the CDR3: TGTGCCAGCAGAGCTCAGGGGGGCCATGAGCAGTTCTTC.

A single count supports this clone. The chain recombines TRBV21-1 with TRBJ2-3; the table's D call of TRBD2 was not tested on the DNA. TRBV21-1 is shown as a pseudogene. This CDR3 contains 15 residues. In nucleotides, the CDR3 is TGTGCCAGCACCAAAATAGCGGGAGTTCCAGATACGCAGTATTTT. Protein product: CASTKIAGVPDTQYF.

This clone has only a few counts. The CDR3 here is CASSPMGGEAFF. The CDR3 coding sequence is TGTGCCAGCTCACCAATGGGAGGGGAAGCTTTCTTT. This chain uses TRBV18 with TRBJ1-1; no clear D gene. Trimming took off 2 bases at V and 8 bases at J, with 9 bases between the two ends. The length of the CDR3 is 12 residues. Germline V lookup: CDR1 KGHSH, CDR2 LQKENI.

The chain employs TRBV6-5 and TRBJ2-7; 8 bases map to TRBD1. Trimming at V came to 4 bases and at J to 5 bases, leaving 7 bases not matched to a gene. Germline CDR1 is MNHEY and CDR2 is SVGAGI. The CDR3 is 14 residues long. CDR3 in amino acids: CASSSRDRFNEQYF. The CDR3 nucleotides read TGTGCCAGCAGTTCCCGGGACAGGTTCAACGAGCAGTACTTC.

The chain has TRBV29-1 and TRBJ2-1; TRBD2 matches 11 bases. V was pared by 4 bases and J by 8 bases, with 7 bases of the junction left unmatched. The CDR3 is 14 residues long. CDR1 and CDR2 from the germline V gene are SQVTM and ANQGSEA. The CDR3 bases are TGCAGCGTTGCCACTAGCGGGAGTTCCGATGAGCAGTTCTTC. This gives the protein CSVATSGSSDEQFF.

CDR3 bases: TGTGCCAGCAGCCCCGGGGGTAGGACTACAGATACGCAGTATTTT. Amino acids: CASSPGGRTTDTQYF. The J gene is TRBJ2-3, the V gene TRBV6-2 or TRBV6-3; perhaps TRBD2 as D (6 bases). The CDR3 sequence is 15 residues long. CDR1 and CDR2 from the germline V gene are MNHEY and SVGEGT. Trimming took 6 bases from V and 3 from J, leaving 16 bases between them.

This clone was found a few times. V usage is TRBV5-1 and J usage is TRBJ2-1; D is possibly TRBD1 (6 bases). The CDR3 spans 17 residues. Germline CDR1 is SGHRS and CDR2 is YFSETQ. Trimming left V 4 bases short and J 4 bases short, with 21 bases between. The CDR3 is CASSPQRGSGEYNEQFF. CDR3 nucleotide sequence: TGCGCCAGCAGCCCTCAAAGGGGGAGTGGCGAATACAATGAGCAGTTCTTC.

This clone was seen a handful of times. The sample has other DNA sequences that encode this CDR3 too. The V call is TRBV3-1 (or the pseudogene TRBV3-2), the J call TRBJ1-6, with D perhaps matching TRBD1 (6 bases). V was cut by 1 base and J by 8 bases, with 12 bases left in between. This CDR3 is built from 15 residues. Per germline, CDR1 LGHDT and CDR2 YNNKEL (reference sequence). Here the CDR3 reads CASSQVRTEDSPLHF. CDR3 in DNA: TGTGCCAGCAGCCAAGTGAGGACAGAAGATTCACCCCTCCACTTT.

The rearrangement joins TRBV10-3 to TRBJ2-7, with 14 bases that match TRBD2. CDR3 length: 15 amino acids. J was trimmed by 6 bases and V by 10 bases; bases with no gene match: 11. Germline CDR1 and CDR2: ENHRY and SYGVKD. The CDR3 sequence: CATRTTSGRVVEQYF. CDR3 nucleotide sequence: TGTGCCACCAGGACGACTAGCGGGAGGGTAGTCGAGCAGTACTTC.

The CDR3 spells CASIGGNEQFF. CDR3 sequence (DNA): TGTGCCAGCATCGGAGGCAATGAGCAGTTCTTC. The rearrangement links TRBV2 to TRBJ2-1; D is possibly TRBD2 (5 bases). CDR3 size: 11 residues. V was cut by 7 bases and J by 6 bases, with 7 bases left in between. Germline CDR1 SNHLY, CDR2 FYNNEI.